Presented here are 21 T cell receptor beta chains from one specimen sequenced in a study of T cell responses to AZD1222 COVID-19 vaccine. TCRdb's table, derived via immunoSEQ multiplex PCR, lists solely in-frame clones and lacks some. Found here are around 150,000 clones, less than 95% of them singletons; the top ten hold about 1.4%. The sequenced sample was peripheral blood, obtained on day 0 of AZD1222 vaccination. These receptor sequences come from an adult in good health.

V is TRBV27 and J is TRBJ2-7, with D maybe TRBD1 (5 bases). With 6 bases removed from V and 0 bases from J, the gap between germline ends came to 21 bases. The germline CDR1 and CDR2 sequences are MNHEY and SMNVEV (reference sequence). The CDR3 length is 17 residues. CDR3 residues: CASSSNQGAYNSYEQYF. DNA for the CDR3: TGTGCCAGCAGCTCCAATCAAGGGGCGTACAACTCCTACGAGCAGTACTTC.

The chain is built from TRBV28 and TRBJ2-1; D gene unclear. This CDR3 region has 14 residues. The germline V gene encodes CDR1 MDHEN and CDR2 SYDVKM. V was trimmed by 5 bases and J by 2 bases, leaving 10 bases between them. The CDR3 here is CASSPGWAYNEQFF. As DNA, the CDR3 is TGTGCCAGCAGTCCCGGGTGGGCCTACAATGAGCAGTTCTTC.

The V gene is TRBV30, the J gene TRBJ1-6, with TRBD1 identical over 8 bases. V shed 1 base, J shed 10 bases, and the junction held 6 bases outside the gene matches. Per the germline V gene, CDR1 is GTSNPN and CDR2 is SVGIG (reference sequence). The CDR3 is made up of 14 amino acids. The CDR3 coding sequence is TGTGCCTGGAGTGGCGGGACAGGTGGATCACCCCTCCACTTT. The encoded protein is CAWSGGTGGSPLHF.

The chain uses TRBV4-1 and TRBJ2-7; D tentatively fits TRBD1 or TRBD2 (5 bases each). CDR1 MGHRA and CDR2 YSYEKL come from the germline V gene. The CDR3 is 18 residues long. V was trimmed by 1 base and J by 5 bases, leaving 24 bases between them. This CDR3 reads CASSQAPRVGARGDEQYF. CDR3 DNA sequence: TGCGCCAGCAGCCAAGCACCCAGGGTCGGGGCTCGAGGAGACGAGCAGTACTTC.

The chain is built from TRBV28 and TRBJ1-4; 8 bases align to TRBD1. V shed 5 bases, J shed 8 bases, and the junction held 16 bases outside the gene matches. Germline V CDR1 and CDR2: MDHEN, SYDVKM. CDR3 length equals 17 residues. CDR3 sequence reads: CASSAPAPGGSSEKLFF. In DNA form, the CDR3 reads TGTGCCAGCAGTGCCCCAGCTCCAGGGGGCTCGTCCGAAAAACTGTTTTTT.

The CDR3, as DNA: TGTGCCAGCAGCGCCCACCGGGACAGGGGTAATGAAAAACTGTTTTTT. This encodes CASSAHRDRGNEKLFF. The V call is TRBV9, the J call TRBJ1-4; TRBD1 aligns across 10 bases. The junction had 6 bases not matched to a gene; V was cut back by 3 bases and J by 4 bases. CDR1 is SGDLS, CDR2 YYNGEE, per germline. This CDR3 is 16 amino acids long.

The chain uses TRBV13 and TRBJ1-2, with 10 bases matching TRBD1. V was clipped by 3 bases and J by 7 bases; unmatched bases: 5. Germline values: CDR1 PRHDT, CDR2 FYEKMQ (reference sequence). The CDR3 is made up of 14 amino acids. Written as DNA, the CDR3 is TGTGCCAGCAGCTTCCGGGACAGGGGAGGTGGCTACACCTTC. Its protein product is CASSFRDRGGGYTF.

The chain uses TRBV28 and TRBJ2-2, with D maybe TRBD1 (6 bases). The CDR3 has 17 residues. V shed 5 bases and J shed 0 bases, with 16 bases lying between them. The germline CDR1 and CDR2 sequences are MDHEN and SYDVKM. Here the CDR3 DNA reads TGTGCCAGCAGTCATCGGGACATCCTCTCGAACACCGGGGAGCTGTTTTTT. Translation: CASSHRDILSNTGELFF.

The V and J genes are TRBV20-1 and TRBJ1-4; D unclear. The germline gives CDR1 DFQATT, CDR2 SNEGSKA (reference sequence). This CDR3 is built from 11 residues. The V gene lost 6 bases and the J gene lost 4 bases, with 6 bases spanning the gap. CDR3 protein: CSALLNEKLFF. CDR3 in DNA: TGCAGTGCCCTACTTAATGAAAAACTGTTTTTT.

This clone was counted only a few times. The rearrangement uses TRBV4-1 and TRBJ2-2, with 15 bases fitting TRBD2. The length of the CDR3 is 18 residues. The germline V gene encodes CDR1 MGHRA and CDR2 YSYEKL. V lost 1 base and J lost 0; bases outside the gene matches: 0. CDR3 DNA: TGCGCCAGCAGCCAAGGGACTAGCGGGAGGGCGAACACCGGGGAGCTGTTTTTT. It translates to CASSQGTSGRANTGELFF.

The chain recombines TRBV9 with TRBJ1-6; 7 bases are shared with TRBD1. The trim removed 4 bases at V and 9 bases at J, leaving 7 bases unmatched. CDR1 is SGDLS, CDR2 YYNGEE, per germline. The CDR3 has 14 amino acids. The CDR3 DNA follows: TGTGCCAGCAGCCCCGGGACAGTCGGTTCACCCCTCCACTTT. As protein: CASSPGTVGSPLHF.

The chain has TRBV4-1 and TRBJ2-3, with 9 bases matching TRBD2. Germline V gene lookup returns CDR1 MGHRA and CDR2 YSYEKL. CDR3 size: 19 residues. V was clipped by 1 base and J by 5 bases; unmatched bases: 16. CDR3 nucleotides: TGCGCCAGCAGCCAAGTACTAGCGGGCAATACGGTCTGGGGAGATACGCAGTATTTT. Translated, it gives CASSQVLAGNTVWGDTQYF.

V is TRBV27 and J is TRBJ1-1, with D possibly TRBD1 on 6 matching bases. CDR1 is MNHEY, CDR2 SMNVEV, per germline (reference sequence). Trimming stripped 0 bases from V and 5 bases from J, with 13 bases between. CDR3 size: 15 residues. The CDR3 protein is CASSLSKGVGTEAFF. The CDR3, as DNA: TGTGCCAGCAGTTTATCTAAGGGGGTGGGAACTGAAGCTTTCTTT.

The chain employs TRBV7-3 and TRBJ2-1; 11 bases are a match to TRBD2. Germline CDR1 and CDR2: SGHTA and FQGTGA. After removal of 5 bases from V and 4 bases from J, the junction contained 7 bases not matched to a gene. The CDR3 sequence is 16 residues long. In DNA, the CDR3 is TGTGCCAGCAGCCCAGGGACTAGCGGTTCTTACAATGAGCAGTTCTTC. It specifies CASSPGTSGSYNEQFF.

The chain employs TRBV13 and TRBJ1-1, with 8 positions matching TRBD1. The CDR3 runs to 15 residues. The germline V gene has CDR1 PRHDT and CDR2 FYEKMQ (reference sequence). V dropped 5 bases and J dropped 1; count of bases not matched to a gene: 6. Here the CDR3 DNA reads TGTGCCAGCAGCGCGGGTGACAGGGGGAACACTGAAGCTTTCTTT. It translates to CASSAGDRGNTEAFF.

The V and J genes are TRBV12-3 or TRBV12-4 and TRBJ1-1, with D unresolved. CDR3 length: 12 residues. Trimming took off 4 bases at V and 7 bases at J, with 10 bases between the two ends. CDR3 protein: CASSSDPNEAFF. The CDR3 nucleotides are TGTGCCAGCAGTTCGGACCCAAATGAAGCTTTCTTT.

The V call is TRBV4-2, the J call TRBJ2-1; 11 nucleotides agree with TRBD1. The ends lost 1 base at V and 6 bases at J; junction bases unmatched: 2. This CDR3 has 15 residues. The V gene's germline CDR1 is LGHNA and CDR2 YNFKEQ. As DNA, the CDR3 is TGTGCCAGCAGCCAAGTGGGACAGGGGGGCAATGAGCAGTTCTTC. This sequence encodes CASSQVGQGGNEQFF.

CDR3 coding DNA: TGTGCCAGTTATAATTGGCTACCGAGTCGGGGGGGGCCTTCGATGCCATACGAGCAGTACTTC. Translating it yields CASYNWLPSRGGPSMPYEQYF. This sequence joins TRBV19 and TRBJ2-7; 8 bases fit TRBD2. CDR1 is LNHDA, CDR2 SQIVND, per germline (reference sequence). The CDR3 is 21 residues long. V lost 8 bases to trimming and J lost 4 bases; unmatched junction nucleotides: 31.

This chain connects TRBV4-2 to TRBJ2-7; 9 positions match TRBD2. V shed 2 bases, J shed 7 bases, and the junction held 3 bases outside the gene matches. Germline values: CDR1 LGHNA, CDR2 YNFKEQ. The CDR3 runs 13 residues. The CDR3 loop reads CASSQYLAGEQYF. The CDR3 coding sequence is TGTGCCAGCAGCCAATATCTAGCGGGGGAGCAGTACTTC.

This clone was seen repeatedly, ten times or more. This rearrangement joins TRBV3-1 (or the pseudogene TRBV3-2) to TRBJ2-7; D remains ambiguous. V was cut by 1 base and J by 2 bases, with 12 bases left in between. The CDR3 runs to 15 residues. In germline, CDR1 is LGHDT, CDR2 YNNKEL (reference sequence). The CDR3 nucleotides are TGTGCCAGCAGCCAAGCACACCAAAGCGCCTACGAGCAGTACTTC. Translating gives CASSQAHQSAYEQYF.

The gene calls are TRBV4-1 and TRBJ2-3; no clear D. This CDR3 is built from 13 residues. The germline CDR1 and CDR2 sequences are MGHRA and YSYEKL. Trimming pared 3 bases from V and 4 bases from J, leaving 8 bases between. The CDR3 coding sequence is TGCGCCAGCAGCCATGGGCTTGCAGATACGCAGTATTTT. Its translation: CASSHGLADTQYF.